This TCR beta chain stems from a study of cytomegalovirus exposure and HLA in healthy donors. Vbeta (60) and Jbeta (13) primers were used in the PCR. Using immunoSEQ multiplex PCR, the repertoire was profiled, and TCRdb retains in-frame clones only, with some absent. The data contain approximately 190,000 clones, more than 70% of them singletons. V dropped 3 bases and J dropped 5 bases, with 10 bases sitting between them. The CDR3 has 14 amino acids. CDR1 is ENHRY, CDR2 SYGVKD, per germline. Turning to this clone: What it binds is not known.

Study results and caveats: Some TCR beta chains (more than 150 of them) were listed as cytomegalovirus-associated.

The V gene is TRBV10-3, the J gene TRBJ2-2, with a weak D call TRBD2 (7 bases). The receptor was isolated from a boy aged 5-17 years in good health and CMV-seronegative. The sample taken for sequencing was PBMCs. CDR3 loop: CAISEGRGTGELFF. The CDR3 DNA is TGTGCCATCAGTGAAGGGAGGGGGACCGGGGAGCTGTTTTTT.